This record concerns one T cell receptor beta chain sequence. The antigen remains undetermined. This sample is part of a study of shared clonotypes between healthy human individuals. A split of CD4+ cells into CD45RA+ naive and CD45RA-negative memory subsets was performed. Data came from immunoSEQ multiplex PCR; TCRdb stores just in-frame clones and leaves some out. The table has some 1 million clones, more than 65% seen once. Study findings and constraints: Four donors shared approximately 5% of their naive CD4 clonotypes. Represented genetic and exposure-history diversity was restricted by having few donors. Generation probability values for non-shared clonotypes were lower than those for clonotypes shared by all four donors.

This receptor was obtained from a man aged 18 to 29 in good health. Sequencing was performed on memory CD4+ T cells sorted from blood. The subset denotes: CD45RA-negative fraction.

CDR3 region: CASSYAHEAFF. In nucleotides, the CDR3 is TGTGCCAGCAGTTATGCACATGAAGCTTTCTTT. The V and J genes are TRBV28 and TRBJ1-1; D is unresolved. The CDR3 has 11 amino acids. V was clipped by 4 bases and J by 7 bases, with 7 bases between them. Germline CDR1 reads MDHEN; CDR2 reads SYDVKM.